This record looks at one T cell receptor beta chain sequence and its context. The data stem from a study of T cell responses to AZD1222 COVID-19 vaccine. There are 16 residues in the CDR3. Between the trimmed V and J ends, which lost 2 bases and 0 bases, there was a span of 11 bases. Germline V CDR1 and CDR2: ENHRY, SYGVKD. The data were produced by immunoSEQ multiplex PCR, yet TCRdb's version contains in-frame clones alone and is incomplete. The table shows more than 110,000 clones, with 92% occurring only once. The sequence was obtained from an adult in good health. This rearrangement joins TRBV10-3 to TRBJ2-1; D not resolved. Specimen: peripheral blood, collected on day 0 of AZD1222 vaccination. For the CDR3, the DNA is TGTGCCATCAGTGAGCCTACGCGGAGCTCCTACAATGAGCAGTTCTTC. Translating gives CAISEPTRSSYNEQFF.